This TCR beta chain emerged from a study of blood T cell repertoires in COVID-19. The repertoire was sequenced with immunoSEQ multiplex PCR; TCRdb's copy has only in-frame clones and lacks some. The table shows approximately 250,000 clones, with around 90% occurring only once. Losses at the gene ends were 3 bases for V and 5 bases for J; bases not matched to a gene: 5. This CDR3 is built from 15 residues. From germline, CDR1 is KGHSH and CDR2 LQKENI. The TCR comes from a woman aged 40 to 55 who had been exposed to COVID-19. The rearrangement joins TRBV18 to TRBJ1-5, with 9 nucleotides matching TRBD1. Sequencing was performed on PBMCs or T cells enriched from blood (not recorded which). The CDR3 coding sequence is TGTGCCAGCTCACCTAGGACAGGGGCCGATCAGCCCCAGCATTTT. This encodes CASSPRTGADQPQHF. Looking up the rest from reference TRBV18 and TRBJ1-5 gives the full variable domain: NAGVMQNPRHLVRRRGQEARLRCSPMKGHSHVYWYRQLPEEGLKFMVYLQKENIIDESGMPKERFSAEFPKEGPSILRIQQVVRGDSAAYFCASSPRTGADQPQHFGDGTRLSIL.